This T cell receptor (beta chain) was captured in a study of shared clonotypes between healthy human individuals. Findings and caveats of the study: Shared clonotypes across all four donors exceeded non-shared ones in generation probability. The small donor group covered limited genetic and exposure diversity. Roughly 5% of naive CD4 clonotypes were shared across several donors.

The method was immunoSEQ multiplex PCR; TCRdb's version includes in-frame clones alone and lacks a portion of them. Of over a million clones detected, roughly 95% appear once; the ten largest clones hold approximately 1.1%. It was into CD45RA+ naive and CD45RA-negative memory subsets that the CD4+ cells were split. V lost 8 bases to trimming and J lost 2 bases; unmatched junction nucleotides: 15. Looked up from germline, CDR1 is SGHTA and CDR2 is FQGNSA. This CDR3 contains 18 residues. As regards this clone: Its antigen is currently unknown.

The TCR sequence derives from a man aged 25-40 years in good health. The chain couples TRBV7-2 to TRBJ2-1; 10 nucleotides align to TRBD2. The sample taken for sequencing was naive CD4+ T cells sorted from blood. The subset here: CD45RA+ positively selected. The CDR3 is CASRKGASGSITYNEQFF. The CDR3 nucleotides are TGTGCCAGCCGTAAGGGGGCTAGCGGGAGCATCACCTACAATGAGCAGTTCTTC.